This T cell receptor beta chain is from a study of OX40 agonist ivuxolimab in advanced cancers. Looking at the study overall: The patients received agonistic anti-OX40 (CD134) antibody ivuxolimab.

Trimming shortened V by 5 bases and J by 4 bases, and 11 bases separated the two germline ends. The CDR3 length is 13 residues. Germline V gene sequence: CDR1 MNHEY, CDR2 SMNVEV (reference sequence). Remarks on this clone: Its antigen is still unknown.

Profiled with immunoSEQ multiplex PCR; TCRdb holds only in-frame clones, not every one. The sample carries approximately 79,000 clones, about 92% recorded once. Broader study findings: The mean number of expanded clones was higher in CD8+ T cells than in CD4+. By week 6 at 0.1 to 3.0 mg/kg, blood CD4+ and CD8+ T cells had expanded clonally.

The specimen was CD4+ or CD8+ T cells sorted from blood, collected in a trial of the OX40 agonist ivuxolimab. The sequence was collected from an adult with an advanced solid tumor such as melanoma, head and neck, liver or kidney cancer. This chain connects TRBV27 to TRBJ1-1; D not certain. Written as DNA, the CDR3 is TGTGCCAGCAGTCGGGGTTCGAGCACTGAAGCTTTCTTT. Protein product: CASSRGSSTEAFF.